Following are 19 T cell receptor beta chains from one sample sequenced in a study of early T cells in non-severe SARS-CoV-2 infection. TCRdb re-called the 5' RACE reads through MiXCR, storing one row per CDR3 protein. The profile shows 70,000 to 95,000 distinct CDR3 sequences, 8.5% to 10% of them singletons. Material: whole blood. These receptors all stem from an adult who was a healthcare worker with PCR-confirmed SARS-CoV-2 infection or an uninfected control (not recorded which).

A few counts support this clonotype. The chain carries TRBV7-2 and TRBJ2-7; tentatively, D is TRBD1 (6 bases). This CDR3 contains 14 residues. Trimming took 3 bases from V and 1 from J, leaving 10 bases between them. Germline loops: CDR1 SGHTA, CDR2 FQGNSA. CDR3 region: CASSFGGASYEQYF. The DNA for the CDR3 is TGTGCCAGCAGCTTTGGGGGCGCGTCCTACGAGCAGTACTTC. Full variable domain (missing parts from reference TRBV7-2 and TRBJ2-7): GAGVSQSPSNKVTEKGKDVELRCDPISGHTALYWYRQSLGQGLEFLIYFQGNSAPDKSGLPSDRFSAERTGGSVSTLTIQRTQQEDSAVYLCASSFGGASYEQYFGPGTRLTVT.

This clonotype was seen at least ten times. CDR3 protein: CASSRTSKTYEQYF. CDR3 in DNA: TGTGCCAGTAGTAGGACTAGCAAGACCTACGAGCAGTACTTC. V gene TRBV19 combines with J gene TRBJ2-7, with 8 bases lining up with TRBD2. Germline loops: CDR1 LNHDA, CDR2 SQIVND (reference sequence). V shed 4 bases, J shed 2 bases, and the junction held 4 bases outside the gene matches. The CDR3 is made up of 14 amino acids.

This clonotype was recorded at least ten times. This rearrangement joins TRBV3-1 to TRBJ2-7; TRBD1 or TRBD2 may be the D gene (6 bases each). Trimming cost V 1 base and J 2 bases, with 12 bases left between them. Germline-derived CDR1 and CDR2 are LGHDT and YNNKEL (reference sequence). The CDR3 is 15 residues long. As DNA, the CDR3 is TGTGCCAGCAGCCAAGGGTTCGGGGGCCCCTACGAGCAGTACTTC. Residues: CASSQGFGGPYEQYF.

V is TRBV21-1 and J is TRBJ2-1. TRBV21-1 is designated a pseudogene. This CDR3 contains 13 residues. This CDR3 is CASSKSSYNEQFF. In DNA, the CDR3 is TGTGCCAGCAGCAAAAGCTCCTACAATGAGCAGTTCTTC.

There are a few counts of this clonotype. The chain joins TRBV7-2 to TRBJ2-7; possibly TRBD2 for D (5 bases). CDR3 length: 16 residues. From germline, CDR1 is SGHTA and CDR2 FQGNSA. The germline V and J ends were trimmed by 6 bases and 2 bases, with 20 bases remaining between them. DNA of the CDR3: TGTGCCAGCAGTTCAGCTGTTACGCTCGGGACCTACGAGCAGTACTTC. Translation gives CASSSAVTLGTYEQYF.

This clonotype occurred many times. The rearrangement links TRBV11-3 to TRBJ2-3; D ambiguous. CDR3 length equals 13 residues. The germline V gene encodes CDR1 SGHNT and CDR2 YENEEA. Trimming shortened V by 3 bases and J by 2 bases, and 6 bases separated the two germline ends. In DNA, the CDR3 is TGTGCCAGCAGCTTCATGACCACAGATACGCAGTATTTT. Its translation: CASSFMTTDTQYF.

At least ten counts were recorded for this clonotype. The chain is built from TRBV7-9 and TRBJ2-5, with D unclear. The CDR3 sequence is 15 residues long. The V gene's germline CDR1 is SEHNR and CDR2 FQNEAQ (reference sequence). Trimming left V 1 base short and J 2 bases short, with 11 bases between. The CDR3 coding sequence is TGTGCCAGCAGCTTAGTCGGCAGCAAGCAAGAGACCCAGTACTTC. This codes for CASSLVGSKQETQYF.

This clonotype has at least ten counts. V is TRBV30 and J is TRBJ2-1; 10 bases map to TRBD2. The CDR3 consists of 21 residues. Germline-derived CDR1 and CDR2 are GTSNPN and SVGIG (reference sequence). The V and J ends lost 0 bases and 4 bases, in that order; junction bases with no gene match: 21. The CDR3 sequence: CAWSVRRGTSAPKGGYNEQFF. The CDR3 nucleotides read TGTGCCTGGAGTGTACGTCGGGGGACTAGCGCCCCAAAAGGGGGGTACAATGAGCAGTTCTTC. The full variable domain, with the rest looked up from reference TRBV30 and TRBJ2-1, is SQTIHQWPATLVQPVGSPLSLECTVEGTSNPNLYWYRQAAGRGLQLLFYSVGIGQISSEVPQNLSASRPQDRQFILSSKKLLLSDSGFYLCAWSVRRGTSAPKGGYNEQFFGPGTRLTVL.

The chain recombines TRBV20-1 with TRBJ1-4; D is ambiguous. This CDR3 has 13 amino acids. Germline assignment: CDR1 DFQATT and CDR2 SNEGSKA (reference sequence). Trimming pared 6 bases from V and 13 bases from J, leaving 21 bases between. The CDR3 reads CSASRAPETVLFF. CDR3 coding DNA: TGCAGTGCCAGCCGGGCCCCTGAAACGGTACTGTTTTTT.

This clonotype was picked up many times. This chain joins TRBV5-5 and TRBJ1-2; D is perhaps TRBD1 (5 bases). The germline CDR1 and CDR2 sequences are SGHKS and YYEKEE (reference sequence). V was trimmed by 1 base and J by 4 bases, leaving 8 bases between them. There are 13 residues in the CDR3. CDR3 nucleotide sequence: TGTGCCAGCAGCTTGCGTCAGGGCTATGGCTACACCTTC. Protein: CASSLRQGYGYTF.

This clonotype was seen at least ten times. The V call is TRBV28, the J call TRBJ2-7; 9 bases are a match to TRBD1. The CDR3 sequence is 14 residues long. V dropped 5 bases and J dropped 6; count of bases not matched to a gene: 8. CDR1 is MDHEN and CDR2 is SYDVKM in the germline V gene. CDR3 amino acids: CASSDRTGVGEQYF. In nucleotides, the CDR3 is TGTGCCAGCAGTGACCGGACAGGGGTAGGCGAGCAGTACTTC.

This clonotype came up many times. The chain couples TRBV29-1 to TRBJ2-3, with 8 bases that match TRBD2. Losses at the gene ends were 7 bases for V and 1 base for J; bases not matched to a gene: 10. CDR1 and CDR2 from the germline V gene are SQVTM and ANQGSEA. CDR3 length: 15 residues. The CDR3 spells CSERPGLVGTDTQYF. CDR3 nucleotides: TGCAGCGAAAGACCGGGACTAGTAGGCACAGATACGCAGTATTTT.

This clonotype was seen a handful of times. The genes are TRBV6-1 and TRBJ1-5, with no clear D. Germline CDR1 is MNHNS and CDR2 is SASEGT. Trimming left V 7 bases short and J 2 bases short, with 15 bases between. This CDR3 contains 15 residues. CDR3 loop: CASMLFRIGNQPQHF. DNA of the CDR3: TGTGCCAGCATGCTGTTCCGGATCGGCAATCAGCCCCAGCATTTT.

This clonotype was found many times. V gene TRBV5-8 combines with J gene TRBJ2-1, with 10 bases lining up with TRBD2. V lost 2 bases and J lost 7; bases outside the gene matches: 6. Germline assignment: CDR1 SGHTS and CDR2 YDEGEE. The length of the CDR3 is 15 residues. CDR3 protein: CASSLAGGLLNEQFF. The CDR3 DNA reads as TGTGCCAGCAGCTTAGCGGGAGGGCTATTAAATGAGCAGTTCTTC.

CDR3 in amino acids: CASSLERVFRYEQYF. The CDR3 DNA sequence: TGTGCCAGCAGCTTAGAGCGGGTTTTTAGGTACGAGCAGTACTTC. The rearrangement joins TRBV7-2 to TRBJ2-7; a weak D match, TRBD2 (6 bases). Deletions cut 1 base from V and 4 bases from J, with 14 bases between. CDR1 and CDR2 from the germline V gene are SGHTA and FQGNSA. The CDR3 is made up of 15 amino acids.

For this clonotype: Being one base from a much bigger clone, this may be a read error. The V call is TRBV7-9, the J call TRBJ2-7; tentative D call: TRBD1 (5 bases). CDR1 SEHNR and CDR2 FQNEAQ come from the germline V gene (reference sequence). CDR3 size: 14 residues. The CDR3 nucleotides are TGTGCCAACAGCGAAGACAGAAATCCCTACGAGCAGTACTTC. Residues: CANSEDRNPYEQYF.

This clonotype was detected a few times. This chain links TRBV6-1 with TRBJ2-7; D might be TRBD2 (6 bases). The CDR3 is made up of 15 amino acids. The V end was cut by 2 bases, the J end by 4 bases, with 15 bases between. Germline loops: CDR1 MNHNS, CDR2 SASEGT. The CDR3 DNA reads as TGTGCCAGCAGTGAAAGCGTGGGGGGAATTTACGAGCAGTACTTC. This encodes CASSESVGGIYEQYF.

This clonotype was observed at least ten times. This sequence joins TRBV12-3 or TRBV12-4 and TRBJ1-5; D is undetermined. V was clipped by 6 bases and J by 3 bases, with 12 bases between them. The CDR3 spans 14 residues. CDR3 in DNA: TGTGCCAGCAGCCTCAGGAGGACCAATCAGCCCCAGCATTTT. Its translation is CASSLRRTNQPQHF.

This clonotype was seen at least ten times. The V gene is TRBV29-1, the J gene TRBJ2-5, with 7 bases matching TRBD2. The CDR3 is 11 amino acids. V was pared by 4 bases and J by 12 bases, with 8 bases of the junction left unmatched. Germline assignment: CDR1 SQVTM and CDR2 ANQGSEA. CDR3 nucleotides: TGCAGCGTTGGGCTAGCGGATTTAAAGTACTTC. Translation gives CSVGLADLKYF.